The 27 T cell receptor beta chains below were found in one sample sequenced in a study of lymphopenia after photon versus proton radiotherapy. Only in-frame clones appear in the TCRdb table, and some are missing; sequencing was by immunoSEQ multiplex PCR. Here the sample spans some 30,000 clones, 80% to 90% being singletons. The specimen comprised peripheral blood, sampled from a patient treated with proton-based radiotherapy. Receptors were obtained from a woman in her sixties or seventies with pancreatic cancer. Some clones in this sample may be carry-over from other donors' samples.

The chain is built from TRBV19 and TRBJ2-7; TRBD2 matches at 9 bases. Germline values: CDR1 LNHDA, CDR2 SQIVND (reference sequence). Trimming at V came to 3 bases and at J to 3 bases, leaving 9 bases not matched to a gene. The CDR3 is made up of 16 amino acids. The DNA for the CDR3 is TGTGCCAGTAGTATCCCCTCTCCTAGCGGGGACTACGAGCAGTACTTC. Amino acid sequence: CASSIPSPSGDYEQYF.

V gene TRBV18 combines with J gene TRBJ1-2; possibly TRBD1 for D (6 bases). Germline lookup yields CDR1 KGHSH and CDR2 LQKENI. This CDR3 contains 13 residues. Trimming pared 2 bases from V and 7 bases from J, leaving 11 bases between. The CDR3 DNA reads as TGTGCCAGCTCACCAGCGGGGGGCCGTGGCTACACCTTC. It specifies CASSPAGGRGYTF.

The CDR3 protein is CASSWGRGYTF. The DNA for the CDR3 is TGTGCCAGCAGTTGGGGCAGGGGCTACACCTTC. This chain links TRBV28 with TRBJ1-2, with a possible D match to TRBD1 (5 bases). Germline CDR1 MDHEN, CDR2 SYDVKM. CDR3 length equals 11 residues. The V end lost 4 bases, the J end lost 8 bases, and 8 bases lay between the germline ends.

The rearrangement uses TRBV19 and TRBJ2-5; 12 bases match TRBD2. This CDR3 is built from 16 residues. The trim removed 5 bases at V and 2 bases at J, leaving 6 bases unmatched. Per the germline V gene, CDR1 is LNHDA and CDR2 is SQIVND (reference sequence). CDR3 amino acids: CASSLNGLAGQETQYF. The CDR3 DNA reads as TGTGCCAGTAGTCTCAACGGACTAGCGGGACAAGAGACCCAGTACTTC.

The rearrangement joins TRBV18 to TRBJ1-1, with TRBD1 as a possible D gene (5 bases). The length of the CDR3 is 15 residues. The germline gives CDR1 KGHSH, CDR2 LQKENI. Trimming stripped 0 bases from V and 1 base from J, with 9 bases between. The DNA of the CDR3 is TGTGCCAGCTCACCACCGGGAGGACAGAACACTGAAGCTTTCTTT. Residues: CASSPPGGQNTEAFF.

This chain uses TRBV5-6 with TRBJ2-1; 13 nucleotides match TRBD2. Germline trimming cut 4 bases from V and 5 bases from J; bases unmatched to any gene: 3. Per germline, CDR1 SGHDT and CDR2 YYEEEE. The CDR3 extends over 15 amino acids. CDR3 DNA sequence: TGTGCCAGCAGCCAACTAGCGGGAGGGAACAATGAGCAGTTCTTC. Encoded protein: CASSQLAGGNNEQFF.

J is TRBJ2-1 and V is TRBV5-1, with 16 positions matching TRBD2. The germline CDR1 and CDR2 sequences are SGHRS and YFSETQ. The CDR3 extends over 16 amino acids. Trimming cost V 3 bases and J 4 bases; bases outside gene matches: 1. The CDR3 loop reads CASSSGLAGGYNEQFF. DNA for the CDR3: TGCGCCAGCAGCTCGGGACTAGCGGGAGGGTACAATGAGCAGTTCTTC.

The chain uses TRBV19 and TRBJ1-1; a weak D match, TRBD1 (5 bases). V lost 7 bases and J 1 base, leaving 10 bases between the germline ends. This CDR3 has 13 amino acids. The germline V gene has CDR1 LNHDA and CDR2 SQIVND (reference sequence). CDR3 region: CASNAGANTEAFF. In nucleotides, the CDR3 is TGTGCCAGTAATGCCGGGGCGAACACTGAAGCTTTCTTT.

The chain carries TRBV19 and TRBJ2-7, with 7 positions matching TRBD1. The CDR3 consists of 13 residues. V was pared by 4 bases and J by 3 bases, with 3 bases of the junction left unmatched. Germline V gene sequence: CDR1 LNHDA, CDR2 SQIVND (reference sequence). DNA for the CDR3: TGTGCCAGTAGTACGGGACAGTACTACGAGCAGTACTTC. Residues: CASSTGQYYEQYF.

The V gene is TRBV7-2, the J gene TRBJ1-5; the D gene is possibly TRBD1 (6 bases). The CDR3 extends over 15 amino acids. V was pared by 5 bases and J by 5 bases, with 16 bases between. Germline CDR1 is SGHTA and CDR2 is FQGNSA. The CDR3 region is CASSPTGSGYQPQHF. The CDR3 nucleotides are TGTGCCAGCAGCCCAACAGGGAGCGGTTATCAGCCCCAGCATTTT. The entire variable domain, with the rest obtained from reference TRBV7-2 and TRBJ1-5, is as follows: GAGVSQSPSNKVTEKGKDVELRCDPISGHTALYWYRQSLGQGLEFLIYFQGNSAPDKSGLPSDRFSAERTGGSVSTLTIQRTQQEDSAVYLCASSPTGSGYQPQHFGDGTRLSIL.

This clone is a singleton in its sample. CDR3 in DNA: TGTGCCAGTAGTACCGCTACAGGGGCGGACACTGAAGCTTTCTTT. Amino acid sequence: CASSTATGADTEAFF. This chain connects TRBV19 to TRBJ1-1; 7 bases line up with TRBD1. This CDR3 is built from 15 residues. CDR1 and CDR2 from the germline V gene are LNHDA and SQIVND (reference sequence). The J segment lost 3 bases and the V segment lost 4 bases, leaving 8 bases of the junction unmatched.

This clone has just one count. The CDR3 loop is CASSPQGINEQFF. The CDR3 nucleotides read TGTGCCAGCAGCCCACAGGGAATCAATGAGCAGTTCTTC. V and J are TRBV6-4 and TRBJ2-1; a possible D gene is TRBD1 (6 bases). The CDR3 runs to 13 residues. The V gene lost 6 bases and the J gene lost 6 bases, with 12 bases spanning the gap. The V gene's germline CDR1 is MRHNA and CDR2 SNTAGT.

The chain combines TRBV6-5 with TRBJ1-4; D is ambiguous. CDR3 length: 14 residues. V was clipped by 0 bases and J by 6 bases, with 8 bases between them. Germline V CDR1 and CDR2: MNHEY, SVGAGI. DNA for the CDR3: TGTGCCAGCAGTTACTCGGGAGGAGATGAAAAACTGTTTTTT. It encodes CASSYSGGDEKLFF.

This chain connects TRBV5-6 to TRBJ2-5, with D tentatively TRBD1 (6 bases). Germline lookup yields CDR1 SGHDT and CDR2 YYEEEE. CDR3 length equals 14 residues. Trimming took off 4 bases at V and 1 base at J, with 11 bases between the two ends. CDR3: CASSRLGAQETQYF. The DNA of the CDR3 is TGTGCCAGCAGCCGTTTGGGGGCCCAAGAGACCCAGTACTTC. Full variable domain (rest looked up from reference TRBV5-6 and TRBJ2-5): DAGVTQSPTHLIKTRGQQVTLRCSPKSGHDTVSWYQQALGQGPQFIFQYYEEEERQRGNFPDRFSGHQFPNYSSELNVNALLLGDSALYLCASSRLGAQETQYFGPGTRLLVL.

The chain combines TRBV5-1 with TRBJ1-2, with 8 nucleotides matching TRBD1. This CDR3 region has 14 residues. CDR1 is SGHRS and CDR2 is YFSETQ in the germline V gene. The J segment lost 1 base and the V segment lost 4 bases, leaving 3 bases of the junction unmatched. The chain's CDR3 is CASSLGQGNYGYTF. The CDR3 DNA reads as TGCGCCAGCAGCCTCGGACAGGGTAACTATGGCTACACCTTC.

In its sample, this clone was seen once. V usage is TRBV29-1 and J usage is TRBJ1-4; no firm D call. Germline lookup yields CDR1 SQVTM and CDR2 ANQGSEA. CDR3 size: 12 residues. V lost 5 bases to trimming and J lost 7 bases, with 11 bases between them. The CDR3 region is CSVILVPEKLFF. Written as DNA, the CDR3 is TGCAGCGTTATCCTTGTGCCTGAAAAACTGTTTTTT.

The chain recombines TRBV27 with TRBJ2-1; TRBD2 matches at 8 bases. This CDR3 spans 14 amino acids. V shed 6 bases and J 7 bases; nucleotides not matched to a gene: 8. CDR1 MNHEY and CDR2 SMNVEV come from the germline V gene (reference sequence). Written as DNA, the CDR3 is TGTGCCAGCAGGGAAGCGGGAGAGGTGAATGAGCAGTTCTTC. Translation: CASREAGEVNEQFF.

The chain links TRBV28 to TRBJ2-5; D possibly corresponds to TRBD2 (5 bases). The J call may not be correct, given that the DNA end is closer to TRBJ2-7. The CDR3 covers 14 residues. Germline V gene data show CDR1 as MDHEN and CDR2 as SYDVKM. Written as DNA, the CDR3 is TGTGCCAGCAGCTCTCCGGCCGGGGCCTACGAGCAGTACTTC. Translated, it gives CASSSPAGAYEQYF.

The chain recombines TRBV5-6 with TRBJ2-7; D gene unclear. Germline lookup yields CDR1 SGHDT and CDR2 YYEEEE. This CDR3 contains 12 residues. The V and J ends lost 3 bases and 3 bases respectively, with 7 bases between them. CDR3 in amino acids: CASSSALYEQYF. CDR3 bases: TGTGCCAGCAGCTCTGCCCTCTACGAGCAGTACTTC.

The genes are TRBV28 and TRBJ2-5; 8 positions match TRBD1. Matching the DNA end better, TRBJ2-7 makes the J call doubtful. Germline loops: CDR1 MDHEN, CDR2 SYDVKM. The length of the CDR3 is 15 residues. The CDR3 DNA is TGTGCCAGCAGTTTAGGAGGGGGACAGGCCTACGAGCAGTACTTC. It codes for CASSLGGGQAYEQYF.

CDR3 DNA: TGTGCCAGTAGTATCACTCCGGGACTACAATACAATGAGCAGTTCTTC. As protein: CASSITPGLQYNEQFF. The V and J genes are TRBV19 and TRBJ2-1, with TRBD2 matching 7 bases. The CDR3 consists of 16 residues. Germline lookup yields CDR1 LNHDA and CDR2 SQIVND (reference sequence). V lost 3 bases and J lost 4; bases outside the gene matches: 9.

The V and J genes are TRBV6-5 and TRBJ1-5; a weak D match, TRBD1 (5 bases). CDR3 size: 15 residues. Germline V gene lookup returns CDR1 MNHEY and CDR2 SVGAGI. Trimming left V 2 bases short and J 5 bases short, with 13 bases between. CDR3 nucleotide sequence: TGTGCCAGCAGTTACGGGGGAGGGAAGCATCAGCCCCAGCATTTT. Translated, it gives CASSYGGGKHQPQHF.

The genes are TRBV28 and TRBJ2-3; D remains unclear. The CDR3 runs 11 residues. Germline CDR1 reads MDHEN; CDR2 reads SYDVKM. The V gene lost 4 bases and the J gene lost 7 bases, with 6 bases spanning the gap. The DNA of the CDR3 is TGTGCCAGCAGTTACAGCTATACGCAGTATTTT. Translating it yields CASSYSYTQYF.

This chain links TRBV5-6 with TRBJ2-3, with 8 bases matching TRBD1. CDR1 is SGHDT, CDR2 YYEEEE, per germline. After removal of 2 bases from V and 0 bases from J, the junction contained 5 bases not matched to a gene. CDR3 size: 16 residues. This chain's CDR3 is CASSFGQGWSTDTQYF. The CDR3 nucleotides are TGTGCCAGCAGCTTCGGACAGGGTTGGAGCACAGATACGCAGTATTTT.

This chain connects TRBV6-1 to TRBJ1-1, with D perhaps TRBD1 (6 bases). V was cut by 4 bases and J by 3 bases, with 12 bases left in between. There are 14 residues in the CDR3. The V gene's germline CDR1 is MNHNS and CDR2 SASEGT. CDR3 DNA sequence: TGTGCCAGCAGTGTAGGGGGAACGGACACTGAAGCTTTCTTT. Translation: CASSVGGTDTEAFF.

The J gene is TRBJ1-2, the V gene TRBV2; the D is unclear. This CDR3 region has 12 residues. The germline V and J ends were trimmed by 4 bases and 5 bases, with 8 bases remaining between them. Germline loops: CDR1 SNHLY, CDR2 FYNNEI. For the CDR3, the DNA is TGTGCCAGCAGTGGAGACTCTTATGGCTACACCTTC. As protein: CASSGDSYGYTF.

This clone was seen only once. The chain is built from TRBV6-5 and TRBJ2-1; 7 positions agree with TRBD1. The V gene's germline CDR1 is MNHEY and CDR2 SVGAGI. CDR3 length equals 15 residues. The V and J ends lost 5 bases and 4 bases, in that order; junction bases with no gene match: 8. CDR3 sequence reads: CASSPQGLGYNEQFF. The CDR3 nucleotides are TGTGCCAGCAGTCCACAGGGGTTAGGATACAATGAGCAGTTCTTC.